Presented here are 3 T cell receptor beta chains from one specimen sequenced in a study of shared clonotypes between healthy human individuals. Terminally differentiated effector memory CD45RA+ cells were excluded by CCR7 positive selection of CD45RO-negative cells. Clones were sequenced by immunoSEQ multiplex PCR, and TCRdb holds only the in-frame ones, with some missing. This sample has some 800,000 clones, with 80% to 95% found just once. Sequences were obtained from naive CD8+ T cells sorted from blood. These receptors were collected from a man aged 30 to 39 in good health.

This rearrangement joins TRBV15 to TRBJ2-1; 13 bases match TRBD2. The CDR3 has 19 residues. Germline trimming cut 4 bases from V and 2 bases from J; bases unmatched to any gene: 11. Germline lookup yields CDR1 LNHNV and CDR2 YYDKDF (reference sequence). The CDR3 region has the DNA TGTGCCACCAGCACCACTAGCGGGAGGGGGGCCGGCCCCTACAATGAGCAGTTCTTC. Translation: CATSTTSGRGAGPYNEQFF.

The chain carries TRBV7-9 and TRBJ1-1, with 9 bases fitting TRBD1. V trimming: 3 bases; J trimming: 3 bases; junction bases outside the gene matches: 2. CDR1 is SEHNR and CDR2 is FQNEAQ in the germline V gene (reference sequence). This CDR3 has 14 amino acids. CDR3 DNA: TGTGCCAGCAGCTTGACAGGGGGTGACACTGAAGCTTTCTTT. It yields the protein CASSLTGGDTEAFF.

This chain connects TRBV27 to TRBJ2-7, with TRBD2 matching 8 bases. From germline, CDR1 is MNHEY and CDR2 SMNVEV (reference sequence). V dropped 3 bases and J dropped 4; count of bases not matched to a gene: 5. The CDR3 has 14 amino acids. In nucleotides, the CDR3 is TGTGCCAGCAGTTTGAGGCGGGGGGTTTACGAGCAGTACTTC. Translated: CASSLRRGVYEQYF.